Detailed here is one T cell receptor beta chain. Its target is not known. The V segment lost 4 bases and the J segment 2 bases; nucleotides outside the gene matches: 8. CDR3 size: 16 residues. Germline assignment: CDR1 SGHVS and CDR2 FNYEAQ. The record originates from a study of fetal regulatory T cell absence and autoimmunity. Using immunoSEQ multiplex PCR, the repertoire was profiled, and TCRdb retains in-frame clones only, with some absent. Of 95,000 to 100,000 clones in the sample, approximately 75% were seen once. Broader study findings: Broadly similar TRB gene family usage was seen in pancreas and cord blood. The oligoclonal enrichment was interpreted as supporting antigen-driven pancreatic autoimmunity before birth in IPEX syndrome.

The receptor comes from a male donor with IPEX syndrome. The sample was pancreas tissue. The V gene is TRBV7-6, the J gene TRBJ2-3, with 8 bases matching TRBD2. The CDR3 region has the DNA TGTGCCAGCAGCTCCGGGACTAGGCCCCACACAGATACGCAGTATTTT. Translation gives CASSSGTRPHTDTQYF.